A selection of T cell receptor beta chains follows, all from one sample in a study of cytotoxic CD8 clonotypes in ibrutinib-treated CLL. Assay: immunoSEQ multiplex PCR; the TCRdb copy retains only in-frame clones and omits some. The sample lists about 89,000 clones; approximately 80% were seen once. Sequenced here: PBMCs, sampled after 12 months of ibrutinib treatment. The receptors shown here come from a human donor with chronic lymphocytic leukemia. Both conserved end residues are part of each CDR3.

V gene	J gene	CDR3 protein
TRBV18	TRBJ1-3	CASSPTGPISGNTIYF
TRBV5-1	TRBJ2-3	CASSLTGQGMDTQYF
TRBV25-1	TRBJ2-3	CASSDRLAGITDTQYF
TRBV7-9	TRBJ2-5	CASSLGQTRETQYF
TRBV7-3	TRBJ2-5	CASSSGETQYF
TRBV9	TRBJ2-1	CASSVPEEYESSYNEQFF
TRBV5-4	TRBJ1-5	CASSLESGGKPQHF
TRBV9	TRBJ1-5	CASSVSYGYNQPQHF
TRBV28	TRBJ1-2	CASSPPAGGYYGYTF
TRBV19	TRBJ2-2	CASSTRPGAGELFF
TRBV7-3	TRBJ2-1	CASSLGREGNEQFF
TRBV20-1	TRBJ2-5	CSAAVGETQYF
TRBV5-5	TRBJ2-6	CASSLGQKSSGANVLTF
TRBV30	TRBJ2-1	CAWSTGQGAPNEQFF
TRBV2	TRBJ2-7	CASSSAGGLDEQYF
TRBV7-2	TRBJ1-2	CASSFTGFYGYTF
TRBV7-9	TRBJ2-3	CASSLTGLAGVDTQYF
TRBV18	TRBJ1-5	CASSPGRVGEPQHF
TRBV27	TRBJ2-7	CASGAGGEQYF
TRBV7-3	TRBJ2-7	CASSLGDSRLGYEQYF
TRBV7-3	TRBJ2-1	CASSSQSGGFNEQFF
TRBV30	TRBJ1-5	CAGDEGGNQPQHF
TRBV5-1	TRBJ1-1	CASSPRQNTEAFF
TRBV5-1	TRBJ2-7	CASSPGQGGEQYF
TRBV4-3	TRBJ1-2	CASSQDISGAYGYTF
TRBV5-5	TRBJ2-7	CASSSVGPRPYEQYF
TRBV4-2	TRBJ1-2	CASSQDRAGENYGYTF
TRBV11-2	TRBJ1-4	CASSLGSEGRDCNEKLFF
TRBV4-2	TRBJ2-5	CASSQDALGGRETQYF
TRBV6-5	TRBJ2-3	CASRRTGVSTDTQYF
TRBV10-3	TRBJ2-7	CANRDRGLGEQYF
TRBV7-8	TRBJ1-5	CASSQQGVGQPQHF
TRBV18	TRBJ1-1	CASSPSDSSNTEAFF
TRBV5-1	TRBJ2-3	CASSLEGTGGTDTQYF
TRBV5-1	TRBJ2-1	CASSRSTGRDEQFF
TRBV6-5	TRBJ2-7	CASSNDRAYEQYF
TRBV2	TRBJ1-4	CASMAVKGKLFF
TRBV7-8	TRBJ1-5	CASSPQQQGSYSNQPQHF
TRBV7-2	TRBJ2-1	CASSLGISYNEQFF